One and the same sample provided the 27 T cell receptor beta chains below, sequenced in a study of T cell therapy after organ transplantation. Produced via immunoSEQ multiplex PCR; TCRdb's table is partial and in-frame only. The profile shows approximately 52,000 clones, about 94% of them singletons. These receptors have no known antigen. The starting material was CD8+ T cells from blood, obtained before autologous CMV-specific T cell therapy. The receptor source for this set is a human patient who had received a solid organ transplant and had CMV disease.

J is TRBJ2-5 and V is TRBV30, with D maybe TRBD1 (5 bases). V lost 5 bases and J lost 0, with 7 bases in between. Looked up from germline, CDR1 is GTSNPN and CDR2 is SVGIG (reference sequence). CDR3 length equals 12 residues. CDR3 sequence reads: CAWVGDQETQYF. Here the CDR3 DNA reads TGTGCCTGGGTAGGGGACCAAGAGACCCAGTACTTC.

The rearrangement uses TRBV5-6 and TRBJ2-3; D is unclear. The CDR3 consists of 13 residues. CDR1 and CDR2 from the germline V gene are SGHDT and YYEEEE. Between the trimmed V and J ends, which lost 4 bases and 5 bases, there was a span of 11 bases. The CDR3 region is CASSDLRIDTQYF. For the CDR3, the DNA is TGTGCCAGCAGCGATCTACGGATAGATACGCAGTATTTT. The full variable domain, its missing parts supplied by reference TRBV5-6 and TRBJ2-3, is DAGVTQSPTHLIKTRGQQVTLRCSPKSGHDTVSWYQQALGQGPQFIFQYYEEEERQRGNFPDRFSGHQFPNYSSELNVNALLLGDSALYLCASSDLRIDTQYFGPGTRLTVL.

This chain links TRBV13 with TRBJ2-1, with TRBD2 matching 13 bases. Germline V gene sequence: CDR1 PRHDT, CDR2 FYEKMQ (reference sequence). This CDR3 is built from 16 residues. Unmatched junction bases numbered 3, after V lost 1 base and J lost 6 bases. CDR3 DNA sequence: TGTGCCAGCAGCTTAGACGGACTAGCGGGGGTCAATGAGCAGTTCTTC. It specifies CASSLDGLAGVNEQFF.

The CDR3 nucleotides read TGTGCCAGCAGTCCAGCTCAGGGAGAAAGGAATGAAAAACTGTTTTTT. Its translation is CASSPAQGERNEKLFF. This chain links TRBV27 with TRBJ1-4; tentative D call: TRBD1 (5 bases). This CDR3 region has 16 residues. Germline CDR1 is MNHEY and CDR2 is SMNVEV (reference sequence). V was trimmed by 5 bases and J by 5 bases, leaving 18 bases between them.

This chain connects TRBV2 to TRBJ1-6; TRBD1 matches at 10 bases. Trimming removed 6 bases from V and 3 bases from J; junction bases left unmatched: 2. In germline, CDR1 is SNHLY, CDR2 FYNNEI. This CDR3 is 15 amino acids long. CDR3 DNA sequence: TGTGCCAGCAGGTGGACAGGGGGCTATAATTCACCCCTCCACTTT. Translating it yields CASRWTGGYNSPLHF.

The J gene is TRBJ2-2, the V gene TRBV30, with unresolved D. The V gene's germline CDR1 is GTSNPN and CDR2 SVGIG (reference sequence). This CDR3 is 11 amino acids long. With 0 bases removed from V and 9 bases from J, the gap between germline ends came to 5 bases. The CDR3 here is CAWSVGRELFF. CDR3 in DNA: TGTGCCTGGAGTGTGGGGAGGGAGCTGTTTTTT.

The chain links TRBV6-5 to TRBJ1-5; 7 bases match TRBD1. This CDR3 contains 15 residues. With V trimmed by 5 bases and J by 0 bases, 4 bases remained unmatched. CDR1 MNHEY and CDR2 SVGAGI come from the germline V gene. The CDR3 coding sequence is TGTGCCAGCAGTCTACAGGGGAATAGCAATCAGCCCCAGCATTTT. Encoded protein: CASSLQGNSNQPQHF.

This rearrangement joins TRBV2 to TRBJ2-5; D is unresolved. This CDR3 is built from 14 residues. Germline loops: CDR1 SNHLY, CDR2 FYNNEI. V lost 2 bases and J 1 base, leaving 8 bases between the germline ends. This CDR3 is CASSEFQLQETQYF. The CDR3 DNA sequence: TGTGCCAGCAGTGAATTTCAACTCCAAGAGACCCAGTACTTC.

The chain uses TRBV4-1 and TRBJ2-2, with D unresolved. Germline V gives CDR1 MGHRA, CDR2 YSYEKL. The CDR3 contains 14 residues. Trimming took 3 bases from V and 5 from J, leaving 10 bases between them. The CDR3 spells CASSHNTATGELFF. CDR3 sequence (DNA): TGCGCCAGCAGCCATAACACAGCGACCGGGGAGCTGTTTTTT.

The genes are TRBV5-1 and TRBJ1-1; 7 positions match TRBD1. This CDR3 has 17 amino acids. Germline trimming cut 2 bases from V and 5 bases from J; bases unmatched to any gene: 15. From germline, CDR1 is SGHRS and CDR2 YFSETQ. The CDR3 region has the DNA TGCGCCAGCAGCTTTAAGATGGGCAACAGGGGAATGACTGAAGCTTTCTTT. Translation: CASSFKMGNRGMTEAFF.

The chain couples TRBV6-5 to TRBJ2-3; a possible D gene is TRBD2 (6 bases). Germline V CDR1 and CDR2: MNHEY, SVGAGI. The CDR3 has 16 amino acids. Trimming shortened V by 2 bases and J by 0 bases, and 12 bases separated the two germline ends. The CDR3: CASSYAGTHSTDTQYF. The CDR3 bases are TGTGCCAGCAGTTACGCCGGGACTCATAGCACAGATACGCAGTATTTT.

This chain links TRBV27 with TRBJ2-3; 7 nucleotides line up with TRBD1. Germline CDR1 reads MNHEY; CDR2 reads SMNVEV (reference sequence). The V and J ends lost 3 bases and 0 bases, in that order; junction bases with no gene match: 9. CDR3 size: 17 residues. CDR3 region: CASSFAMTGPSTDTQYF. For the CDR3, the DNA is TGTGCCAGCAGTTTTGCGATGACAGGGCCCAGCACAGATACGCAGTATTTT.

The chain recombines TRBV7-9 with TRBJ2-2; D ambiguous. CDR1 and CDR2 from the germline V gene are SEHNR and FQNEAQ (reference sequence). The CDR3 totals 14 residues. Trimming removed 7 bases from V and 9 bases from J, with 18 bases in between. The CDR3 nucleotides are TGTGCCAGCACCTCGGACCTACTACGTCGGGAGCTGTTTTTT. As protein: CASTSDLLRRELFF.

CDR3 sequence: CASSYKQPSGNTIYF. CDR3 nucleotide sequence: TGTGCCAGCAGTTACAAGCAGCCCTCTGGAAACACCATATATTTT. The chain recombines TRBV6-5 with TRBJ1-3, with D hard to call. The germline V gene encodes CDR1 MNHEY and CDR2 SVGAGI. With 2 bases removed from V and 0 bases from J, the gap between germline ends came to 8 bases. The CDR3 spans 15 residues.

This rearrangement joins TRBV2 to TRBJ2-5; D is perhaps TRBD2 (5 bases). TRBJ2-7 explains the end of the DNA better; the J call may be wrong. The CDR3 consists of 12 residues. The germline CDR1 and CDR2 sequences are SNHLY and FYNNEI. The CDR3 region is CASRGGPSEQYF. The CDR3 bases are TGTGCCAGCAGAGGAGGACCGAGCGAGCAGTACTTC.

This chain links TRBV11-1 with TRBJ2-7; D may be TRBD1 (5 bases). Germline CDR1 reads SGHAT; CDR2 reads FQDESV (reference sequence). Trimming removed 5 bases from V and 4 bases from J, with 21 bases in between. The CDR3 length is 16 residues. The CDR3 sequence is CASSPPEDRFGYEQYF. DNA of the CDR3: TGTGCCAGCAGCCCCCCCGAAGACAGATTCGGTTACGAGCAGTACTTC.

The rearrangement uses TRBV6-1 and TRBJ1-1; 9 positions agree with TRBD1. J gave up 1 base and V 4 bases, and 7 bases lay outside the gene matches. The CDR3 totals 16 residues. Germline V CDR1 and CDR2: MNHNS, SASEGT. This CDR3 is CASSARDRAGNTEAFF. As DNA, the CDR3 is TGTGCCAGCAGTGCCCGGGACAGGGCGGGGAACACTGAAGCTTTCTTT.

The chain recombines TRBV19 with TRBJ1-1; the D gene is possibly TRBD1 (5 bases). The CDR3 length is 15 residues. CDR1 LNHDA and CDR2 SQIVND come from the germline V gene (reference sequence). V was clipped by 5 bases and J by 5 bases, with 18 bases between them. The DNA for the CDR3 is TGTGCCAGTAGTGCTGACCGGGGGGAGAAGACTGAAGCTTTCTTT. Protein product: CASSADRGEKTEAFF.

For the CDR3, the DNA is TGTGCCAGCAGTCCCACGACTAGCGGGACGCCCTACAATGAGCAGTTCTTC. Protein sequence: CASSPTTSGTPYNEQFF. The chain is built from TRBV27 and TRBJ2-1, with TRBD2 matching 11 bases. The germline V gene has CDR1 MNHEY and CDR2 SMNVEV (reference sequence). The CDR3 has 17 residues. J was trimmed by 2 bases and V by 5 bases; bases with no gene match: 8.

This chain connects TRBV9 to TRBJ1-1; D possibly corresponds to TRBD1 (6 bases). The CDR3 loop spans 12 amino acids. CDR1 is SGDLS, CDR2 YYNGEE, per germline. V lost 3 bases and J 5 bases, leaving 8 bases between the germline ends. The CDR3 region is CASSAGVTEAFF. In DNA, the CDR3 is TGTGCCAGCAGCGCAGGGGTTACTGAAGCTTTCTTT.

The chain has TRBV4-1 and TRBJ2-1; no firm D call. Per the germline V gene, CDR1 is MGHRA and CDR2 is YSYEKL. CDR3 length equals 15 residues. Between the trimmed V and J ends, which lost 1 base and 10 bases, there was a span of 17 bases. CDR3 sequence (DNA): TGCGCCAGCAGCCAAGCCACTGGGCTGGAAGGCGAGCAGTTCTTC. Protein sequence: CASSQATGLEGEQFF.

The V and J genes are TRBV6-5 and TRBJ1-5; tentative D call: TRBD1 (6 bases). Per the germline V gene, CDR1 is MNHEY and CDR2 is SVGAGI. The CDR3 totals 15 residues. Trimming stripped 6 bases from V and 0 bases from J, with 12 bases between. DNA for the CDR3: TGTGCCAGCAGGACAGGCAGATATAGCAATCAGCCCCAGCATTTT. Translation gives CASRTGRYSNQPQHF.

The rearrangement links TRBV27 to TRBJ1-2; 8 nucleotides line up with TRBD1. J was trimmed by 4 bases and V by 5 bases; bases with no gene match: 9. The germline V gene encodes CDR1 MNHEY and CDR2 SMNVEV (reference sequence). The CDR3 has 15 residues. DNA for the CDR3: TGTGCCAGCAGTCTCGGACAGGGATTCCCCTATGGCTACACCTTC. Encoded protein: CASSLGQGFPYGYTF.

The chain carries TRBV6-4 and TRBJ2-3; D remains unclear. Germline CDR1 and CDR2: MRHNA and SNTAGT. CDR3 length: 15 residues. V shed 2 bases and J shed 0 bases, with 9 bases lying between them. The CDR3 DNA follows: TGTGCCAGCAGTGACCGTGGCGGCAGCACAGATACGCAGTATTTT. Amino acid sequence: CASSDRGGSTDTQYF.

The rearrangement uses TRBV30 and TRBJ2-5, with TRBD2 matching over 9 bases. The germline CDR1 and CDR2 sequences are GTSNPN and SVGIG (reference sequence). The CDR3 loop spans 15 amino acids. Trimming removed 3 bases from V and 5 bases from J; junction bases left unmatched: 10. The CDR3 DNA reads TGTGCCTGGAGGTGGTGGCGGGGGGGCCGGGAGACCCAGTACTTC. Its protein is CAWRWWRGGRETQYF.

J is TRBJ2-1 and V is TRBV5-8, with TRBD2 as a possible D gene (6 bases). This CDR3 spans 16 amino acids. The V end lost 4 bases, the J end lost 7 bases, and 21 bases lay between the germline ends. Germline CDR1 and CDR2: SGHTS and YDEGEE. Here the CDR3 reads CASSPGWLTEGNEQFF. The DNA for the CDR3 is TGTGCCAGCAGCCCGGGGTGGTTAACGGAGGGGAATGAGCAGTTCTTC. Drawing the rest from reference TRBV5-8 and TRBJ2-1, the complete variable domain is EAGVTQSPTHLIKTRGQQATLRCSPISGHTSVYWYQQALGLGLQFLLWYDEGEERNRGNFPPRFSGRQFPNYSSELNVNALELEDSALYLCASSPGWLTEGNEQFFGPGTRLTVL.

The chain links TRBV9 to TRBJ1-5; D perhaps matches TRBD1 (5 bases). Germline CDR1 reads SGDLS; CDR2 reads YYNGEE. V dropped 4 bases and J dropped 3 bases, with 14 bases sitting between them. The CDR3 extends over 15 amino acids. Here the CDR3 reads CASSPQGDLNQPQHF. Written as DNA, the CDR3 is TGTGCCAGCAGCCCTCAGGGAGACCTCAATCAGCCCCAGCATTTT.